Below, 28 T cell receptor beta chains from the same sample are listed, as sequenced in a study of regulatory T cells. The study's findings and limits: Hydrophobic residues at CDR3 positions 6 and 7 were enriched in conventional CD4+ T cells of CD3G-deficient patients.

Antigens for these TCRs are unknown. The primer mix had 52 TRBV and 13 TRBJ primers. Only in-frame clones appear in the TCRdb table, and some are missing; sequencing was by immunoSEQ multiplex PCR. The repertoire holds tens of thousands of clones, with 89% as singletons. The material sequenced was conventional CD4+ T cells sorted from blood. The receptors come from a person aged 18 to 35 with CD3G deficiency.

This rearrangement joins TRBV28 to TRBJ1-5; D is perhaps TRBD1 (5 bases). Per germline, CDR1 MDHEN and CDR2 SYDVKM. CDR3 size: 15 residues. The V end was cut by 3 bases, the J end by 0 bases, with 9 bases between. CDR3 in amino acids: CASSFTGGSNQPQHF. The CDR3 DNA reads as TGTGCCAGCAGTTTCACGGGGGGTAGCAATCAGCCCCAGCATTTT.

V and J are TRBV30 and TRBJ2-5, with 10 bases aligning to TRBD1. The J segment lost 5 bases and the V segment lost 0 bases, leaving 6 bases of the junction unmatched. Germline V CDR1 and CDR2: GTSNPN, SVGIG (reference sequence). This CDR3 comprises 15 residues. Here the CDR3 reads CAWSVGDRGLETQYF. In DNA, the CDR3 is TGTGCCTGGAGTGTCGGCGACAGGGGGCTGGAGACCCAGTACTTC.

This chain connects TRBV28 to TRBJ2-7; 8 bases agree with TRBD2. V lost 5 bases, J lost 4 bases, and 10 bases stayed unmatched. CDR1 is MDHEN, CDR2 SYDVKM, per germline. This CDR3 contains 15 residues. This CDR3 is CASSPRGGSSYEQYF. CDR3 nucleotides: TGTGCCAGCAGTCCCCGGGGGGGAAGCTCTTACGAGCAGTACTTC. The full variable domain, its missing parts supplied by reference TRBV28 and TRBJ2-7, is DVKVTQSSRYLVKRTGEKVFLECVQDMDHENMFWYRQDPGLGLRLIYFSYDVKMKEKGDIPEGYSVSREKKERFSLILESASTNQTSMYLCASSPRGGSSYEQYFGPGTRLTVT.

V is TRBV11-2 and J is TRBJ1-1, with 12 bases identical to TRBD1. CDR3 length equals 14 residues. Looked up from germline, CDR1 is SGHAT and CDR2 is FQNNGV. The ends lost 5 bases at V and 6 bases at J; junction bases unmatched: 4. CDR3 sequence reads: CASSEGQGAAEAFF. DNA for the CDR3: TGTGCCAGCAGCGAGGGACAGGGGGCGGCTGAAGCTTTCTTT.

This clone was recorded only once. The V call is TRBV28, the J call TRBJ2-7; D possibly uses TRBD1 or TRBD2 (5 bases each). The V gene lost 5 bases and the J gene lost 9 bases, with 11 bases spanning the gap. The CDR3 extends over 11 amino acids. CDR1 MDHEN and CDR2 SYDVKM come from the germline V gene. CDR3 DNA: TGTGCCAGCAGTCAACGGGACCGGCAGTACTTC. Amino acid sequence: CASSQRDRQYF.

The chain has TRBV19 and TRBJ1-1, with D perhaps TRBD1 (6 bases). V gave up 4 bases and J gave up 0 bases, with 15 bases separating them. Germline V gene sequence: CDR1 LNHDA, CDR2 SQIVND (reference sequence). The CDR3 runs to 16 residues. DNA of the CDR3: TGTGCCAGTAGTAGAGCGGGACAACTCATGAACACTGAAGCTTTCTTT. Translation: CASSRAGQLMNTEAFF.

The V call is TRBV7-9, the J call TRBJ2-2; D remains ambiguous. The CDR3 contains 13 residues. Deletions cut 1 base from V and 6 bases from J, with 6 bases between. Germline lookup yields CDR1 SEHNR and CDR2 FQNEAQ (reference sequence). As DNA, the CDR3 is TGTGCCAGCAGCTTAGAGAGTCCCGGGGAGCTGTTTTTT. Translated: CASSLESPGELFF.

This chain connects TRBV5-1 to TRBJ2-7; D is uncertain. CDR1 and CDR2 from the germline V gene are SGHRS and YFSETQ. This CDR3 comprises 14 residues. Trimming stripped 4 bases from V and 2 bases from J, with 13 bases between. CDR3 in DNA: TGCGCCAGCAGCCCCGTGGGCGGAACCTACGAGCAGTACTTC. Encoded protein: CASSPVGGTYEQYF.

The chain uses TRBV18 and TRBJ2-5, with D hard to call. The CDR3 contains 13 residues. V lost 4 bases, J lost 5 bases, and 11 bases lay in between. The V gene's germline CDR1 is KGHSH and CDR2 LQKENI. The CDR3 DNA reads TGTGCCAGCTCACTGGTGGGTCGGGAGACCCAGTACTTC. Its translation: CASSLVGRETQYF.

This clone was counted once. The gene calls are TRBV7-8 and TRBJ2-3; D unclear. Per germline, CDR1 SGHVS and CDR2 FQNEAQ. CDR3 length equals 14 residues. Deletions cut 0 bases from V and 4 bases from J, with 8 bases between. CDR3 region: CASSLAIRSDTQYF. The DNA of the CDR3 is TGTGCCAGCAGCTTAGCCATACGATCAGATACGCAGTATTTT. Variable domain in full (rest from reference TRBV7-8 and TRBJ2-3): GAGVSQSPRYKVAKRGQDVALRCDPISGHVSLFWYQQALGQGPEFLTYFQNEAQLDKSGLPSDRFFAERPEGSVSTLKIQRTQQEDSAVYLCASSLAIRSDTQYFGPGTRLTVL.

The chain couples TRBV28 to TRBJ1-2, with a weak D call TRBD1 (6 bases). The CDR3 is 13 amino acids. Trimming stripped 0 bases from V and 5 bases from J, with 7 bases between. Germline V gene data show CDR1 as MDHEN and CDR2 as SYDVKM. The CDR3 nucleotides are TGTGCCAGCAGTTTATGGGACAGTTATGGCTACACCTTC. It yields the protein CASSLWDSYGYTF.

This clone was found once. The gene calls are TRBV14 and TRBJ2-3; D is undetermined. The CDR3 contains 12 residues. Trimming took off 4 bases at V and 6 bases at J, with 8 bases between the two ends. Germline loops: CDR1 SGHDN, CDR2 FVKESK. CDR3 region: CASSPTGDTQYF. The CDR3 DNA sequence: TGTGCCAGCAGCCCGACCGGGGATACGCAGTATTTT. Variable domain in full (rest from reference TRBV14 and TRBJ2-3): EAGVTQFPSHSVIEKGQTVTLRCDPISGHDNLYWYRRVMGKEIKFLLHFVKESKQDESGMPNNRFLAERTGGTYSTLKVQPAELEDSGVYFCASSPTGDTQYFGPGTRLTVL.

The chain carries TRBV5-1 and TRBJ2-1; 9 bases align to TRBD2. Germline V gene data show CDR1 as SGHRS and CDR2 as YFSETQ. V shed 4 bases, J shed 8 bases, and the junction held 10 bases outside the gene matches. The CDR3 totals 15 residues. CDR3 sequence: CASSQTSGLGYEQFF. CDR3 DNA sequence: TGCGCCAGCAGCCAAACTAGCGGGCTGGGTTATGAGCAGTTCTTC. Filled out from reference TRBV5-1 and TRBJ2-1, the complete variable domain reads KAGVTQTPRYLIKTRGQQVTLSCSPISGHRSVSWYQQTPGQGLQFLFEYFSETQRNKGNFPGRFSGRQFSNSRSEMNVSTLELGDSALYLCASSQTSGLGYEQFFGPGTRLTVL.

The chain has TRBV10-3 and TRBJ1-2; D not certain. The CDR3 totals 15 residues. Germline values: CDR1 ENHRY, CDR2 SYGVKD. The germline V and J ends were trimmed by 6 bases and 4 bases, with 18 bases remaining between them. CDR3 DNA: TGTGCCATCAGAACTTCGCTACAGCCTCCCTATGGCTACACCTTC. Amino acid sequence: CAIRTSLQPPYGYTF.

As regards this clone: A junction end diverges from the germline sequence, so it may reflect a read error. The chain couples TRBV5-1 to TRBJ2-1, with D tentatively TRBD1 (6 bases). The V gene's germline CDR1 is SGHRS and CDR2 YFSETQ. The CDR3 has 16 residues. CDR3 region: CASSPQTRRGYHEQFF. DNA for the CDR3: TGCGCCAGCAGCCCGCAGACCCGCAGGGGCTACCATGAGCAGTTCTTC.

The gene calls are TRBV6-5 and TRBJ2-7; no clear D. Germline-derived CDR1 and CDR2 are MNHEY and SVGAGI. The length of the CDR3 is 13 residues. Trimming cost V 0 bases and J 6 bases, with 9 bases left between them. The CDR3 loop reads CASSYSAGREQYF. In DNA form, the CDR3 reads TGTGCCAGCAGTTACTCGGCAGGTCGCGAGCAGTACTTC.

V gene TRBV19 combines with J gene TRBJ2-1; 8 bases fit TRBD2. Germline CDR1 and CDR2: LNHDA and SQIVND (reference sequence). V was pared by 3 bases and J by 7 bases, with 11 bases of the junction left unmatched. CDR3 length: 16 amino acids. In nucleotides, the CDR3 is TGTGCCAGTAGTATGGGACGGGGGGGCCGTCAGAATGAGCAGTTCTTC. Translated, it gives CASSMGRGGRQNEQFF.

The chain couples TRBV6-5 to TRBJ1-1; D not resolved. V lost 7 bases and J 0 bases, leaving 9 bases between the germline ends. The CDR3 consists of 13 residues. Germline CDR1 MNHEY, CDR2 SVGAGI. The CDR3 region has the DNA TGTGCCAGCAAGGCAGCCATGAACACTGAAGCTTTCTTT. As protein: CASKAAMNTEAFF.

V gene TRBV6-1 combines with J gene TRBJ2-3; the D gene is possibly TRBD2 (6 bases). Deletions cut 7 bases from V and 7 bases from J, with 18 bases between. The CDR3 is 14 residues long. Germline CDR1 and CDR2: MNHNS and SASEGT. The chain's CDR3 is CASNPGLPKNTQYF. CDR3 DNA sequence: TGTGCCAGCAACCCGGGACTTCCTAAAAATACGCAGTATTTT.

The chain is built from TRBV6-1 and TRBJ1-2, with a tentative D call TRBD1 (6 bases). The CDR3 is made up of 14 amino acids. Germline CDR1 MNHNS, CDR2 SASEGT. Trimming left V 7 bases short and J 4 bases short, with 16 bases between. CDR3 DNA: TGTGCCAGCAATTCCATAGACAGGAGCTATGGCTACACCTTC. As protein: CASNSIDRSYGYTF.

For the CDR3, the DNA is TGTGCCTGTGGGCGGTTCACGGAGGGGGCGACTAATGAAAAACTGTTTTTT. It codes for CACGRFTEGATNEKLFF. The chain couples TRBV30 to TRBJ1-4; 7 nucleotides match TRBD1. The CDR3 is 17 residues long. CDR1 and CDR2 from the germline V gene are GTSNPN and SVGIG (reference sequence). V dropped 6 bases and J dropped 2; count of bases not matched to a gene: 15.

V is TRBV6-1 and J is TRBJ1-1; D is ambiguous. The CDR3 length is 13 residues. Trimming shortened V by 2 bases and J by 4 bases, and 8 bases separated the two germline ends. Germline values: CDR1 MNHNS, CDR2 SASEGT. DNA of the CDR3: TGTGCCAGCAGTGAATTCGGTACCACTGAAGCTTTCTTT. Its protein product is CASSEFGTTEAFF.

This clone showed up just once. The genes are TRBV28 and TRBJ2-3; 9 bases fit TRBD2. This CDR3 is 15 amino acids long. CDR1 MDHEN and CDR2 SYDVKM come from the germline V gene. V lost 6 bases, J lost 4 bases, and 8 bases stayed unmatched. The CDR3 loop is CASRGATSGSDTQYF. In nucleotides, the CDR3 is TGTGCCAGCAGGGGGGCGACTAGCGGATCAGATACGCAGTATTTT.

This chain links TRBV2 with TRBJ1-3, with D uncertain. Germline V gives CDR1 SNHLY, CDR2 FYNNEI. Trimming took 8 bases from V and 3 from J, leaving 5 bases between them. This CDR3 is 11 amino acids long. The CDR3 DNA reads TGTGCCAGCCCGTATGGAAACACCATATATTTT. Its translation is CASPYGNTIYF.

The chain links TRBV28 to TRBJ2-7; no reliable D call. The CDR3 runs to 11 residues. V was cut by 4 bases and J by 8 bases, with 9 bases left in between. Germline V gene lookup returns CDR1 MDHEN and CDR2 SYDVKM. The DNA for the CDR3 is TGTGCCAGCAGTTCGACGGTCCAGCAGTACTTC. This translates into CASSSTVQQYF.

V and J are TRBV28 and TRBJ1-1; D unresolved. The germline CDR1 and CDR2 sequences are MDHEN and SYDVKM. V was pared by 3 bases and J by 0 bases, with 8 bases between. This CDR3 has 14 residues. This CDR3 is CASSFAALNTEAFF. CDR3 DNA: TGTGCCAGCAGTTTCGCGGCTTTGAACACTGAAGCTTTCTTT. The full variable domain, its missing parts supplied by reference TRBV28 and TRBJ1-1, is DVKVTQSSRYLVKRTGEKVFLECVQDMDHENMFWYRQDPGLGLRLIYFSYDVKMKEKGDIPEGYSVSREKKERFSLILESASTNQTSMYLCASSFAALNTEAFFGQGTRLTVV.

This clone was observed a handful of times. This chain uses TRBV12-5 with TRBJ2-7; D perhaps matches TRBD1 (6 bases). Trimming took 0 bases from V and 4 from J, leaving 13 bases between them. The CDR3 has 15 residues. The germline V gene encodes CDR1 LGHNT and CDR2 FRNRAP. The CDR3 spells CASGLVRQGMYEQYF. The DNA for the CDR3 is TGTGCTAGTGGTTTGGTCCGCCAGGGGATGTACGAGCAGTACTTC.

A single count supports this clone. Distinct nucleotide sequences in the sample also encode this CDR3. This chain connects TRBV28 to TRBJ2-7; 7 positions match TRBD2. Per the germline V gene, CDR1 is MDHEN and CDR2 is SYDVKM. This CDR3 is 15 amino acids long. V lost 4 bases to trimming and J lost 3 bases; unmatched junction nucleotides: 9. The CDR3 nucleotides read TGTGCCAGCAGTTCGGGGGGAGACCGTGGCTACGAGCAGTACTTC. This translates into CASSSGGDRGYEQYF.